The next 19 T cell receptor beta chains were all read from a single sample in a study of cytomegalovirus exposure and HLA in healthy donors. PCR involved 60 Vbeta and 13 Jbeta primers. Sequencing was performed with immunoSEQ multiplex PCR; in TCRdb, only in-frame clones are kept and a portion is missing. The sample contains over 150,000 clones, 70% to 80% of which appear only once. The sequencing sample was made of PBMCs. Receptor source: a woman between 45 and 60 years old in good health and CMV-seronegative.

This chain connects TRBV5-1 to TRBJ2-7, with 8 bases aligning to TRBD1. Germline-derived CDR1 and CDR2 are SGHRS and YFSETQ. The trim removed 4 bases at V and 2 bases at J, leaving 5 bases unmatched. CDR3 length: 14 amino acids. The CDR3 nucleotides read TGCGCCAGCAGCCGACAGGGGCGAACCTACGAGCAGTACTTC. Protein sequence: CASSRQGRTYEQYF.

The rearrangement uses TRBV7-9 and TRBJ1-2; 7 nucleotides align to TRBD1. The CDR3 is 15 residues long. J lost 2 bases, V lost 5 bases, and 8 bases had no gene match. CDR1 is SEHNR and CDR2 is FQNEAQ in the germline V gene (reference sequence). The CDR3 region has the DNA TGTGCCAGCAGCCCAGACCGGGACAGCAACTATGGCTACACCTTC. This sequence encodes CASSPDRDSNYGYTF.

The V and J genes are TRBV10-3 and TRBJ1-5, with a tentative D call TRBD1 (5 bases). V lost 6 bases and J lost 3, with 21 bases in between. The CDR3 is 17 residues long. Per germline, CDR1 ENHRY and CDR2 SYGVKD. The CDR3, as DNA: TGTGCCATCAGCCCGGGACTCAAAACACCCGCCAATCAGCCCCAGCATTTT. This translates into CAISPGLKTPANQPQHF.

The chain couples TRBV7-8 to TRBJ2-7; D unresolved. Trimming took 1 base from V and 0 from J, leaving 7 bases between them. Germline CDR1 SGHVS, CDR2 FQNEAQ. This CDR3 is built from 14 residues. CDR3 protein: CASSLGTSSYEQYF. For the CDR3, the DNA is TGTGCCAGCAGCTTAGGTACTTCCTCCTACGAGCAGTACTTC.

The chain links TRBV7-8 to TRBJ2-1, with TRBD1 matching 10 bases. V was pared by 5 bases and J by 0 bases, with 4 bases of the junction left unmatched. The CDR3 covers 16 residues. CDR1 is SGHVS and CDR2 is FQNEAQ in the germline V gene. DNA of the CDR3: TGTGCCAGCAGCCCGGGACAGGGGAGCTCCTACAATGAGCAGTTCTTC. This encodes CASSPGQGSSYNEQFF.

Comment on this clone: The junction departs from germline at one end; a sequencing error may be responsible. The rearrangement uses TRBV10-2 and TRBJ1-6; 9 nucleotides align to TRBD1. CDR3 length: 15 residues. CDR1 is WSHSY and CDR2 is SAAADI in the germline V gene. The CDR3 reads CAGRGQGGKNSPLHF. CDR3 sequence (DNA): TGCGCCGGCAGGGGACAGGGTGGTAAAAATTCACCCCTCCACTTT.

This chain connects TRBV7-9 to TRBJ1-3, with a possible D match to TRBD1 (5 bases). In germline, CDR1 is SEHNR, CDR2 FQNEAQ (reference sequence). V shed 3 bases and J shed 0 bases, with 12 bases lying between them. This CDR3 contains 16 residues. The CDR3 bases are TGTGCCAGCAGCTTTTCGACAGCCAACTCTGGAAACACCATATATTTT. It codes for CASSFSTANSGNTIYF.

The rearrangement joins TRBV19 to TRBJ1-4, with TRBD1 matching over 7 bases. Trimming at V came to 10 bases and at J to 7 bases, leaving 15 bases not matched to a gene. The germline V gene has CDR1 LNHDA and CDR2 SQIVND (reference sequence). This CDR3 has 15 residues. The CDR3 region is CATTPSRGESEKLFF. The CDR3 nucleotides read TGTGCCACTACCCCTTCCAGGGGGGAGAGTGAAAAACTGTTTTTT.

The chain is built from TRBV6-5 and TRBJ2-3, with 8 bases lining up with TRBD1. The germline V gene encodes CDR1 MNHEY and CDR2 SVGAGI. The CDR3 is made up of 15 amino acids. V lost 4 bases to trimming and J lost 0 bases; unmatched junction nucleotides: 3. CDR3 nucleotides: TGTGCCAGCAGTTGGCAGGGGGCGAGCACAGATACGCAGTATTTT. Translated: CASSWQGASTDTQYF.

The V and J genes are TRBV6-6 and TRBJ2-2, with D uncertain. This CDR3 has 14 amino acids. V shed 10 bases and J shed 7 bases, with 19 bases lying between them. The V gene's germline CDR1 is MNHNY and CDR2 SVGAGI (reference sequence). Written as DNA, the CDR3 is TGTGCCACCCCCCGGATCGGGTTTGGCGGGGAGCTGTTTTTT. Translation: CATPRIGFGGELFF.

The gene calls are TRBV25-1 and TRBJ1-3; tentatively, D is TRBD1 (6 bases). Germline V CDR1 and CDR2: MGHDK, SYGVNS. Trimming pared 3 bases from V and 1 base from J, leaving 10 bases between. The CDR3 sequence is 15 residues long. The CDR3 protein is CASSDLDSSGNTIYF. DNA of the CDR3: TGTGCCAGCAGTGACCTGGACAGTTCTGGAAACACCATATATTTT.

The chain carries TRBV19 and TRBJ1-4; possible D gene TRBD1, 5 bases. This CDR3 is 13 amino acids long. Germline V CDR1 and CDR2: LNHDA, SQIVND (reference sequence). Trimming took 7 bases from V and 6 from J, leaving 12 bases between them. CDR3 bases: TGTGCCAGTACTAGGGGCTGGGATGAAAAACTGTTTTTT. Protein product: CASTRGWDEKLFF.

The chain uses TRBV5-1 and TRBJ1-1; D uncertain. CDR3 length: 14 residues. Germline V gene lookup returns CDR1 SGHRS and CDR2 YFSETQ. V was cut by 6 bases and J by 5 bases, with 17 bases left in between. This chain's CDR3 is CASKSPGGGTEAFF. The DNA of the CDR3 is TGCGCCAGCAAAAGTCCGGGTGGAGGGACTGAAGCTTTCTTT.

The chain is built from TRBV5-1 and TRBJ2-7; D is possibly TRBD1 (6 bases). CDR3 length: 15 residues. With 2 bases removed from V and 2 bases from J, the gap between germline ends came to 14 bases. Germline V CDR1 and CDR2: SGHRS, YFSETQ. CDR3 sequence: CASSLGQIHAYEQYF. CDR3 coding DNA: TGCGCCAGCAGCTTAGGACAGATACACGCCTACGAGCAGTACTTC.

The chain recombines TRBV6-5 with TRBJ1-2; 10 positions agree with TRBD1. The trim removed 0 bases at V and 4 bases at J, leaving 2 bases unmatched. This CDR3 has 15 residues. Germline V gene lookup returns CDR1 MNHEY and CDR2 SVGAGI. CDR3 coding DNA: TGTGCCAGCAGTTACTCGGGACAGGGGCTCTATGGCTACACCTTC. Protein: CASSYSGQGLYGYTF.

The rearrangement joins TRBV7-3 to TRBJ2-3; 14 bases line up with TRBD2. Germline lookup yields CDR1 SGHTA and CDR2 FQGTGA. With 5 bases clipped from V and 2 bases from J, the junction kept 9 bases outside the gene matches. The CDR3 totals 18 residues. CDR3 in amino acids: CASSPGTSGSRNTDTQYF. The CDR3 DNA follows: TGTGCCAGCAGCCCCGGGACTAGCGGGAGTAGGAACACAGATACGCAGTATTTT.

The rearrangement links TRBV5-1 to TRBJ2-1; 11 nucleotides align to TRBD2. The CDR3 totals 15 residues. J gave up 3 bases and V 2 bases, and 1 base lay outside the gene matches. The V gene's germline CDR1 is SGHRS and CDR2 YFSETQ. Here the CDR3 reads CASSFSGRVYNEQFF. CDR3 DNA: TGCGCCAGCAGCTTTAGCGGGAGGGTCTACAATGAGCAGTTCTTC.

The CDR3 spells CASSDRRDRAGLWTEAFF. As DNA, the CDR3 is TGTGCCAGCAGTGATCGCCGGGACAGGGCTGGTTTGTGGACTGAAGCTTTCTTT. The chain joins TRBV25-1 to TRBJ1-1; 9 positions agree with TRBD1. CDR3 length: 18 amino acids. V lost 3 bases and J lost 5; bases outside the gene matches: 16. The germline gives CDR1 MGHDK, CDR2 SYGVNS.

Concerning this clone: At one boundary the junction diverges from the germline segment, which might be a read error. This chain joins TRBV7-9 and TRBJ2-7; D possibly corresponds to TRBD2 (6 bases). The CDR3 sequence is 17 residues long. Germline loops: CDR1 SEHNR, CDR2 FQNEAQ (reference sequence). CDR3 sequence: CSSSLAVATLTSYEQYF. The CDR3, as DNA: TGTTCCAGCAGCTTAGCGGTTGCAACTCTTACCTCCTACGAGCAGTACTTC.